These T cell receptor beta chains were read from a single sample in a study of shared clonotypes between healthy human individuals. This table comes from immunoSEQ multiplex PCR, and its TCRdb copy is limited to in-frame clones, with some not included. The sample records about 500,000 clones, 77% being singletons. The specimen was PBMCs. These receptors all stem from a woman aged 40 to 50 in good health. Some clones in this sample may be carry-over from other donors' samples. The CDR3 runs from the conserved cysteine through the conserved F or W. Each record gives: D gene, V gene, J gene, clone size, CDR3 DNA, CDR3 protein. A D gene is named only where the DNA matches it firmly. Some rows mark clone size as missing; the rest say once, few, many or name a class of expanded clone.

-,TRBV7-2,TRBJ2-7,few,TGTGCCAGCAGCTTAGTACCTCCAAGCGAGCAGTACTTC,CASSLVPPSEQYF
-,TRBV18,TRBJ2-2,-,TGTGCCAGCTCACCACCGAGAGCCGAGAGCGGGGAGCTGTTTTTT,CASSPPRAESGELFF
-,TRBV28,TRBJ2-7,-,TGTGCCAGCCTTCTAGGGGGGGCCTCCTACGAGCAGTACTTC,CASLLGGASYEQYF
TRBD2,TRBV27,TRBJ2-1,few,TGTGCCAGCAGTTTCTGGCTAGCGGGTCGAAACAATGAGCAGTTCTTC,CASSFWLAGRNNEQFF
-,TRBV30,TRBJ1-2,-,TGTGCCTGGAGTGAATTAGGGGGCTACACCTTC,CAWSELGGYTF
-,TRBV7-6,TRBJ2-2,-,TGTGCCTTACTCAGGACAGAGACCGGGGAGCTGTTTTTT,CALLRTETGELFF
-,TRBV5-1,TRBJ1-1,-,TGCGCCAGCGGTGAGGTGAACACTGAAGCTTTCTTT,CASGEVNTEAFF
-,TRBV6-5,TRBJ1-2,-,TGTGCCAGCAGTTGGGAAGGGGCGTATGGCTACACCTTC,CASSWEGAYGYTF
TRBD2,TRBV9,TRBJ2-5,-,TGTGCCAGCAGCGTCAGTACTAGCGGAATCCAAGAGACCCAGTACTTC,CASSVSTSGIQETQYF
-,TRBV2,TRBJ2-7,few,TGTGCCAGCAGTGGCTACGAGCAGTACTTC,CASSGYEQYF
TRBD1,TRBV28,TRBJ1-5,many,TGTGCCAGCAGTTTACCGGACAGGGGGCCAAGTCAGCCCCAGCATTTT,CASSLPDRGPSQPQHF
TRBD1,TRBV25-1,TRBJ2-1,-,TGTGCCAGTGAAGACAGGGGCTCTGGGGATGAGCAGTTCTTC,CASEDRGSGDEQFF
TRBD1,TRBV10-2,TRBJ2-1,-,TGCGCCAGCAGGCTAAGACAGGGCAATGAGCAGTTCTTC,CASRLRQGNEQFF
-,TRBV27,TRBJ2-1,once,TGTGCCACCACCAGGAGGAAGAGCTCCTACAATGAGCAGTTCTTC,CATTRRKSSYNEQFF
TRBD1,TRBV28,TRBJ1-2,-,TGTGCCAGCCGAGGGGCGACAGGGGCACCATCGTTCGGGGGCTACACCTTC,CASRGATGAPSFGGYTF
-,TRBV10-3,TRBJ2-3,-,TGTGCCATCAGTGAGTCCTGGGGTACGCAGTATTTT,CAISESWGTQYF
TRBD2,TRBV7-2,TRBJ2-7,-,TGTGCCAGCAGCTTAGGACTAGCGGAAACCTACGAGCAGTACTTC,CASSLGLAETYEQYF
TRBD2,TRBV5-4,TRBJ2-1,-,TGTGCCAGCAGCCCCCGGGGGGGGCGGGAGTATGAGCAGTTCTTC,CASSPRGGREYEQFF
TRBD2,TRBV11-1,TRBJ2-7,few,TGTGCCGCCGGAGTGAGGCGGGGGTACGAGCAGTACTTC,CAAGVRRGYEQYF
-,TRBV29-1,TRBJ2-7,-,TGCAGCGTTGAAACACAAACGTACGAGCAGTACTTC,CSVETQTYEQYF
-,TRBV9,TRBJ2-5,-,TGTGCCAGCAGCGTAGGACCAGAGGGGGGGCAAGAGACCCAGTACTTC,CASSVGPEGGQETQYF
-,TRBV7-3,TRBJ2-3,-,TGTGCCAGCAGCTCCAGGGGAGAGGGTACAGATACGCAGTATTTT,CASSSRGEGTDTQYF
TRBD1,TRBV5-1,TRBJ2-5,-,TGCGCCAGCGAGTTGGGGGACAGGGTCCATGAGACCCAGTACTTC,CASELGDRVHETQYF
TRBD1,TRBV19,TRBJ1-4,few,TGTGCCAGTAGTATGGTGGGACAGGGCGGTGATGAAAAACTGTTTTTT,CASSMVGQGGDEKLFF
-,TRBV2,TRBJ2-7,-,TGTGCCAGCAAAAAGCGGACAGAAGTGTCCTACGAGCAGTACTTC,CASKKRTEVSYEQYF
TRBD1,TRBV18,TRBJ1-5,-,TGTGCCAGCTCACCAAGGACAGGGGGCGACGAGCCCCAGCATTTT,CASSPRTGGDEPQHF
TRBD2,TRBV28,TRBJ2-3,-,TGTGCCAGCGGCTTAGCGGGAGCCACAGATACGCAGTATTTT,CASGLAGATDTQYF
-,TRBV5-1,TRBJ2-7,-,TGCGCCAGCAGCTTGGATTTTGGGACGAACTACGAGCAGTACTTC,CASSLDFGTNYEQYF
-,TRBV5-6,TRBJ2-1,-,TGTGCCAGCAGCTTCTCTGGGTACTACCGCAATGAGCAGTTCTTC,CASSFSGYYRNEQFF
-,TRBV6-4,TRBJ2-3,-,TGTGCCAGCAGTGACTCGGGTGGGGGAACAGATACGCAGTATTTT,CASSDSGGGTDTQYF
-,TRBV5-4,TRBJ1-1,-,TGTGCCAGCAGCTTGGGTTCTTCAGGGGTCACTGAAGCTTTCTTT,CASSLGSSGVTEAFF
-,TRBV4-3,TRBJ2-5,-,TGCGCCAGCAGCCAAGAGGTGTTGGGGGGAGAGACCCAGTACTTC,CASSQEVLGGETQYF
TRBD1,TRBV19,TRBJ2-7,-,TGTGCCAGTAGTATGGGAACAGGGGACTCCTACGAGCAGTACTTC,CASSMGTGDSYEQYF
-,TRBV6-5,TRBJ1-5,-,TGTGCCAGCAGGCCAAGCGGAAATAGCAATCAGCCCCAGCATTTT,CASRPSGNSNQPQHF
-,TRBV14,TRBJ1-1,few,TGTGCCAGCAGCAATACTAAAAACACTGAAGCTTTCTTT,CASSNTKNTEAFF
-,TRBV27,TRBJ2-1,-,TGTGCCAGCAGTTTATCGAGGGATGTGGGGGTGTTCTACAATGAGCAGTTCTTC,CASSLSRDVGVFYNEQFF
-,TRBV10-3,TRBJ1-1,-,TGTGCCATCAGTGGGGCCCCCCGAGAGGGCGACACTGAAGCTTTCTTT,CAISGAPREGDTEAFF
TRBD2,TRBV19,TRBJ2-7,-,TGTGCCAGTAGTATGCTAGCGGGGGCCTACGAGCAGTACTTC,CASSMLAGAYEQYF
-,TRBV5-1,TRBJ2-7,-,TGCGCCAGCAGCCCCCGGGACTTACCCTCCTACGAGCAGTACTTC,CASSPRDLPSYEQYF
-,TRBV4-1,TRBJ1-5,-,TGCGCCAGCAGCCAAGGATTCGCCAGGTTAGGGTCAAAAAATCAGCCCCAGCATTTT,CASSQGFARLGSKNQPQHF
-,TRBV7-2,TRBJ1-5,-,TGTGCCAGCAGTTTGGACAGCCAGGGGCCCCAGCATTTT,CASSLDSQGPQHF
-,TRBV29-1,TRBJ2-5,-,TGCAGCGTTGCTTTGGGGGGGCCCCAAGAGACCCAGTACTTC,CSVALGGPQETQYF
TRBD1,TRBV27,TRBJ2-3,-,TGTGCCAGCAGTTTTTATGGGACAGGGAAGACCACAGATACGCAGTATTTT,CASSFYGTGKTTDTQYF
-,TRBV28,TRBJ1-2,-,TGTGCCAGCAGGGGGGGGGCAGTAAACTATGGCTACACCTTC,CASRGGAVNYGYTF
-,TRBV28,TRBJ1-2,-,TGTGCCAGCAGTTCGGTGGTTGGCTACACCTTC,CASSSVVGYTF
TRBD1,TRBV29-1,TRBJ1-2,-,TGCAGCGTCGTGGACAGGGCATATGGCTACACCTTC,CSVVDRAYGYTF
-,TRBV29-1,TRBJ2-7,-,TGCAGCGTTGGCAGGTCCTACGAGCAGTACTTC,CSVGRSYEQYF
-,TRBV5-1,TRBJ2-5,-,TGCGCCAGCAGCTTGGGTGGATTTTCAGAGACCCAGTACTTC,CASSLGGFSETQYF
TRBD1,TRBV9,TRBJ1-1,-,TGTGCCAGCAGTAGACAGGGCCCCACTGAAGCTTTCTTT,CASSRQGPTEAFF
-,TRBV29-1,TRBJ2-2,-,TGCAGCGTGGGGACAACCATCGGGGAGCTGTTTTTT,CSVGTTIGELFF
TRBD2,TRBV30,TRBJ2-1,-,TGTGCCTGGAGTGTACGGGGACTAGTCCATGAGCAGTTCTTC,CAWSVRGLVHEQFF
TRBD1,TRBV5-1,TRBJ1-1,-,TGCGCCAGCAGCTTGACCCGGACAGGGGGGAAAGAAGCTTTCTTT,CASSLTRTGGKEAFF
-,TRBV5-1,TRBJ2-7,-,TGCGCCAGCAGCTCGCTTGATGGCGAGCAGTACTTC,CASSSLDGEQYF
-,TRBV6-4,TRBJ1-1,few,TGTGCCAGCAGTGGGGGTGGGTTTATCACTGAAGCTTTCTTT,CASSGGGFITEAFF
-,TRBV5-1,TRBJ2-1,-,TGCGCCAGCAGCTACTCCGGGACTTTCGGCAACAATGAGCAGTTCTTC,CASSYSGTFGNNEQFF
-,TRBV28,TRBJ1-5,-,TGTGCCAGCAGTCTCGCGGGATGGGATCAGCCCCAGCATTTT,CASSLAGWDQPQHF
-,TRBV30,TRBJ1-2,-,TGTGCCTGGGGTCGGGGAGGGGGTGATGGCTACACCTTC,CAWGRGGGDGYTF
TRBD2,TRBV5-6,TRBJ2-1,few,TGTGCCAGCAGCTTGGCCGGGGCTAGCGGGAGCCTCTACAATGAGCAGTTCTTC,CASSLAGASGSLYNEQFF
-,TRBV5-1,TRBJ1-4,-,TGCGCCAGCACCAATGAGGGAGCAGCTAATGAAAAACTGTTTTTT,CASTNEGAANEKLFF